This TCR beta chain was identified during a study of cytomegalovirus exposure and HLA in healthy donors. Germline V gene lookup returns CDR1 MNHNS and CDR2 SASEGT. The CDR3 sequence is 13 residues long. Researchers ran the PCR with 60 Vbeta and 13 Jbeta primers. Libraries were prepared by immunoSEQ multiplex PCR; TCRdb keeps only in-frame clonotypes and omits some of them. The table lists around 100,000 clones, approximately 80% of them singletons. Concerning this clone: Its antigen is not known.

Study conclusions and caveats: A later analysis linked a missense DCLRE1C variant to TCR beta V- and J-gene trimming. The study flagged fewer than 200 TCR beta chains as cytomegalovirus-associated. In a later analysis, HLA-associated TCR beta chains were more clonally expanded than equally common others.

This chain joins TRBV6-1 and TRBJ2-5; TRBD1 might be the D (6 bases). The DNA end lines up better with TRBJ2-7; the J call may be wrong. This clonotype was sampled from a woman aged 25 to 39 in good health and CMV-seropositive. Specimen: PBMCs. The CDR3 region has the DNA TGTGCCAGCAGCCAGAACAGGGTTGGCGAGCAGTACTTC. Residues: CASSQNRVGEQYF.